This T cell receptor (beta chain) was captured in a study of cytomegalovirus exposure and HLA in healthy donors (dated 2017 in TCRdb). Background for the entire study: According to an earlier analysis of several hundred of the donors, some 180 million T cells yielded some 110 million unique TCR beta sequences and about 300 Gb of sequence data. About 330 gigabases of sequencing data and approximately 91 million unique TCR sequences made up an early release that covered fewer than 650 HLA-typed donors. Of the roughly 410 genotyped donors, roughly 80% were placed in the genetic ancestry cluster associated with self-reported Caucasian donors. The aim of the study was to test whether cataloging public T cell receptors could identify signatures of past pathogen exposure. Using immunosequencing, the study profiled T cell repertoires from 550 to 750 subjects and related those repertoires to cytomegalovirus serostatus. Along with the roughly 610-subject first cohort, a separate validation cohort of roughly 110 different subjects was used. To predict cytomegalovirus infection status, the study combined high-throughput TCR immunosequencing, statistical association of individual TCRs with disease status, and machine learning. A later analysis re-analyzed previously published TCR beta repertoires from 500 to 700 donors and added high-resolution HLA genotyping to study TCR occurrence patterns. Rather than using new phenotypic data, the later analysis identified candidate immune exposures from TCR beta sequences and from how often those sequences occurred across donors. An earlier analysis of 587 of the donors used high-throughput TCR beta sequencing to judge whether each TCR beta V gene segment behaved as functional or pseudogenic. Alongside the repertoire data, information on donor age, sex, ethnicity and CMV serostatus was compiled. A later genetic analysis used genome-wide SNP genotypes for about 65% of the roughly 670 donors, treating that subset as a discovery cohort. Every repertoire in the discovery cohort had been generated on one and the same sequencing platform. Class I and class II HLA loci were covered by the typing at four-digit resolution. The number of typed donors differed by locus: about 620-640 for A, B, C, DRB1 and DQB1; some 540 for DQA1; approximately 600 for DPA1; and about 450 for DPB1. A few DR-DQ haplotypes were treated as single units for association and clustering because of strong linkage in the cohort. On average, around 200,000 unique TCR beta nucleotide sequences were sequenced per donor among a few hundred genotyped donors of the cohort, with about 17% of those sequences being non-productive.

Libraries were built with the immunoSEQ multiplex PCR assay. The multiplex PCR relied on a mix of 60 forward primers for TCR Vbeta segments and 13 reverse primers for TCR Jbeta segments. The CDR3 region of rearranged TCR beta genes was amplified from genomic DNA with a multiplex PCR assay. On the Illumina HiSeq System, the amplified TCR beta libraries were sequenced as 87-base-pair reads. The original methods were these. In a later analysis, roughly 80 million unique TCR beta chains were counted across the approximately 640 repertoires, and roughly 10 million of these chains were shared by at least two donors. Raw reads were error-corrected and collapsed into unique sequences with a nearest-neighbor algorithm that merged closely related sequences to remove PCR and sequencing errors. To assign V, D and J gene segments, CDR3 sequences were aligned to IMGT reference sequences. Each retained sequence needed at least a six-nucleotide match to both a V gene segment and a J gene segment. Rearrangements were called productive when the CDR3 lacked stop codons and stayed in frame with V and J; all others were non-productive. Following IMGT convention, CDR3 was defined as the stretch from the second conserved V-encoded cysteine up to the conserved J-encoded phenylalanine. Sequences without an unambiguous match to a single V gene segment were excluded from the earlier analysis of a few hundred of the donors. In an earlier analysis of approximately 610 of the donors, V segments were called functional above 56.7% productive rearrangements and were called segregating when the between-donor standard deviation exceeded 5%. A statistical classification framework was built for diagnosing cytomegalovirus status from the catalog of TCR beta chain sequences. In a later analysis, TCR nucleotide sequences were compared against IMGT/GENE-DB human TR gene sequences so that V and J genes could be assigned. The TCRdist pipeline was used in a later analysis to assign CDR3 sequences and most-parsimonious VDJ recombination scenarios. A later analysis defined each TCR beta chain by its CDR3 amino acid sequence plus V-gene family, and excluded reads lacking a unique V-gene family. A later analysis removed nearly 600 highly shared, low-generation-probability nucleotide sequences to deal with suspected cross-contamination and a sequencing artifact. In a later analysis, a clonal expansion index for each public chain was calculated from normalized within-repertoire ranks of inferred template counts. In a later analysis, generation probabilities were computed with a VDJ recombination model fitted to out-of-frame rearrangements, and the resulting probabilities were checked against IGoR. In a later analysis, hypergeometric tests were used to score TCR-TCR, TCR-HLA and TCR-CMV co-occurrence, with a repertoire-size bias correction applied to TCR pairs. A later analysis estimated false discovery rates by permuting HLA or CMV assignments 20 times. A later analysis grouped co-occurring TCRs with DBSCAN, adding TCRdist sequence similarity when clustering within HLA-allele-positive subsets. Co-occurrence clustering excluded repertoires with fewer than 30,000 or more than 120,000 public chains, plus five with anomalous nucleotide sharing. TCRdb stores this immuneACCESS table with in-frame sequences only. Part of the clones is absent; in the studies checked, under half of the shortfall reflects unresolved V genes, and no reason is known for the rest. V, J and clone size reflect that table, while D and trimming were determined from the DNA. This sample is represented by around 200,000 clones; roughly 80% of them were singletons. 3.5% to 4% of the sample rests with the top ten.

General conclusions and limits of the study: Most TCR sequences were seen in very few donors, while some public TCRs were found in many individuals. Three of the identified cytomegalovirus-associated TCR beta chains were confirmed in vitro to be specific for cytomegalovirus antigens. Linkage disequilibrium might explain the correlated functional status among segregating V segments, but an unknown experimental factor could not be excluded. Because some donors lacked HLA typing at each locus, the association tests relied only on the typed subset. The only immune exposure information available for the cohort was CMV serostatus. The classifier was reported to diagnose cytomegalovirus status with high specificity and sensitivity in both the original and validation cohorts. A further reported finding was that TCR beta sequences accurately predicted the HLA-A and HLA-B alleles for most subjects in the first cohort. Most CMV-associated TCR beta chains appeared to be HLA-restricted in a later analysis, and the HLA associations seemed to be driven largely by CMV exposure. In this cohort, only TCR beta chains were sequenced, and detectable features were limited by the absence of alpha or paired-chain data. The study listed 150 to 200 TCR beta chains as associated with cytomegalovirus. Presence/absence analyses assumed roughly uniform sequencing depth across donors, an assumption that may not hold. In a later analysis, the rate of TCR association differed among HLA loci, with DRB1 alleles having the most associated TCRs and HLA-C alleles having the fewest. Some IMGT-functional V segments, including TRBV6-2 and TRBV6-3, could not be told apart with the 87-base-pair reads, so those segments were excluded. A later analysis associated 16,951 TCR beta sequences with specific HLA alleles at a false discovery rate of 0.05. The authors suggested that the approach could potentially be generalized to other disease states and immunological phenotypes. Because counts were too low, more than 15 rarely observed V segments, including chromosome 9 orphons, were left out of the earlier analysis of several hundred of the donors. A later genetic analysis associated a missense DCLRE1C variant with V-gene and J-gene trimming of TCR beta chains, and an independent cohort replicated the association. An earlier analysis of some 590 of the donors showed that most TCR beta V segments appeared in productive rearrangements either about 90% or about 30% of the time, which broadly matched IMGT annotations. In a later analysis, HLA-associated TCR beta chains were found to be more clonally expanded and to have lower generation probabilities than equally common non-associated chains. When HLA alleles, especially DR and DQ, strongly co-occurred, TCR associations were difficult to assign to individual alleles. The sequencing pipeline was judged likely to have produced a cluster of highly shared sequence variants as a technical artifact. In a later analysis, several top co-occurrence clusters were reported to appear linked to parvovirus B19, influenza, CMV and Epstein-Barr virus. Compared with the roughly 710-donor mean, donors in an Asian-associated ancestry cluster had fewer N-insertions in productive TCRs, according to a later genetic analysis.

This clone was detected only a few times. No antigen is known for it. No base qualities exist here, and no much larger clone lies one base off it. CDR1 and CDR2 are drawn from the germline V gene: SGHTA, FQGNSA. V is reduced by 2 bases and J by 4 bases, leaving a spacing of 15 bases between them. The CDR3 holds 15 amino acids from the cysteine to the phenylalanine. The only DNA kept is the CDR3, 45 bases in frame from the first base. The cohort consisted of 670 or so healthy bone marrow donors. Cohort members were all nominally healthy when sampled, although unrecorded immune exposures were likely present. The donor tested CMV seronegative, placing the donor among the 350 or so seronegative members of the cohort. A peripheral blood sample was collected from each donor, and TCR beta sequencing was performed on peripheral blood mononuclear cells. The Qiagen DNeasy Blood Extraction Kit was used to extract genomic DNA from the blood cell samples.

Sequencing was carried out using PBMCs. The chain joins TRBV7-2 to TRBJ2-7; TRBD2 is a weak D gene call, 7 bases matching. This TCR was recovered from a man aged 50-60 years in good health and CMV-seronegative. The CDR3 region: CASSLRRGPEYEQYF. The DNA sequence is TGTGCCAGCAGCTTACGGCGGGGGCCTGAATACGAGCAGTACTTC.